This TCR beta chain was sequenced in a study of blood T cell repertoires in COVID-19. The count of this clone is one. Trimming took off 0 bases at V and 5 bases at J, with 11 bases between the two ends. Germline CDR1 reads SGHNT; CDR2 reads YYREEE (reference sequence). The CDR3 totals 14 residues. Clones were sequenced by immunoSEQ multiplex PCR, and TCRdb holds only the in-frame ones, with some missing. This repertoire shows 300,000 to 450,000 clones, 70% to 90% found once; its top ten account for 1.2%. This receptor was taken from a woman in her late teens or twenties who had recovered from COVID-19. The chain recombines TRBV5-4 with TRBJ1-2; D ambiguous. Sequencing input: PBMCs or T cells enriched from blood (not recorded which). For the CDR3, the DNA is TGTGCCAGCAGCTTGGGAGGGAAGGATTATGGCTACACCTTC. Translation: CASSLGGKDYGYTF.